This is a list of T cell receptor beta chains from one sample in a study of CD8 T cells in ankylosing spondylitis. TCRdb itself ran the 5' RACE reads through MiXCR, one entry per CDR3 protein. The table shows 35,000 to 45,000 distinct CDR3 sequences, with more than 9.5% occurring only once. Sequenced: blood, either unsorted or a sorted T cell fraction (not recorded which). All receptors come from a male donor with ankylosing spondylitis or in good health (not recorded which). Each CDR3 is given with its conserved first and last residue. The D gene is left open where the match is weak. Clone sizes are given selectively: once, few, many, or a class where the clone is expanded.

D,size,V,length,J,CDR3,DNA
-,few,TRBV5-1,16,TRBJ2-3,CASSLAGVTSTDTQYF,TGCGCCAGCAGCTTGGCCGGGGTGACTAGCACAGATACGCAGTATTTT
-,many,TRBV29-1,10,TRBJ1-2,CSVDRGGYTF,TGCAGCGTTGACCGGGGAGGCTACACCTTC
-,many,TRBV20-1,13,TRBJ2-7,CSARESGPYEQYF,TGCAGTGCTAGGGAATCAGGGCCCTACGAGCAGTACTTC
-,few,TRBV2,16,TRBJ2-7,CASSARGSRSSYEQYF,TGTGCCAGCAGCGCAAGAGGCTCCAGGTCATCCTACGAGCAGTACTTC
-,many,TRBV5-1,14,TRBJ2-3,CASSSDASTDTQYF,TGCGCCAGCAGTTCGGACGCTAGCACAGATACGCAGTATTTT
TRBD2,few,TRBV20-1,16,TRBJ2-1,CSALTMGGISYNEQFF,TGCAGTGCCCTGACGATGGGGGGGATCTCCTACAATGAGCAGTTCTTC
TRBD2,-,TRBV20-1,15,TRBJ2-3,CFATLRGGRTDTQYF,TGCTTTGCGACTCTGCGGGGGGGCCGCACAGATACGCAGTATTTT
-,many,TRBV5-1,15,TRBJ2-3,CASGTAGTTTDTQYF,TGCGCCAGCGGGACCGCCGGGACCACCACAGATACGCAGTATTTT
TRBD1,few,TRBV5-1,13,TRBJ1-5,CASSSGTDQPQHF,TGCGCCAGCAGCTCGGGGACAGATCAGCCCCAGCATTTT
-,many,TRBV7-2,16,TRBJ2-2,CASSRSQRTNTGELFF,TGTGCCAGCAGCCGCAGTCAGCGGACGAACACCGGGGAGCTGTTTTTT
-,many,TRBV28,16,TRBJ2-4,CASSLPPSAAANIQYF,TGTGCCAGCAGCTTGCCTCCCTCCGCGGCTGCAAACATTCAGTACTTC
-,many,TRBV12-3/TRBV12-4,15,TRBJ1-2,CASSSKTGESYGYTF,TGTGCCAGCAGTTCTAAGACAGGTGAAAGCTATGGCTACACCTTC
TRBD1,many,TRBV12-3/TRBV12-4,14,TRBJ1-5,CASSLLQGNQPQHF,TGTGCCAGCAGTTTATTACAGGGGAATCAGCCCCAGCATTTT
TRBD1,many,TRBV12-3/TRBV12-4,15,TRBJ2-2,CAISLRDRVTGELFF,TGTGCCATAAGCTTACGGGACAGGGTTACCGGGGAGCTGTTTTTT
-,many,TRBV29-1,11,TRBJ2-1,CSAQAGDEQFF,TGCAGCGCACAAGCTGGGGATGAGCAGTTCTTC
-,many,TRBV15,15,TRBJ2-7,CATSMAVTTSYEQYF,TGTGCCACCAGCATGGCAGTTACGACGTCCTACGAGCAGTACTTC
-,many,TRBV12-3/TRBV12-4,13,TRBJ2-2,CASSHSNTGELFF,TGTGCCAGCAGTCACAGTAACACCGGGGAGCTGTTTTTT
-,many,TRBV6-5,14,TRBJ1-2,CASSYSNSRYGYTF,TGTGCCAGCAGTTACTCGAACAGTCGCTATGGCTACACCTTC
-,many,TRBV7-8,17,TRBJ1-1,CASSSKAEYRLLTEAFF,TGTGCCAGCAGCTCCAAAGCCGAGTACAGGTTGCTCACTGAAGCTTTCTTT